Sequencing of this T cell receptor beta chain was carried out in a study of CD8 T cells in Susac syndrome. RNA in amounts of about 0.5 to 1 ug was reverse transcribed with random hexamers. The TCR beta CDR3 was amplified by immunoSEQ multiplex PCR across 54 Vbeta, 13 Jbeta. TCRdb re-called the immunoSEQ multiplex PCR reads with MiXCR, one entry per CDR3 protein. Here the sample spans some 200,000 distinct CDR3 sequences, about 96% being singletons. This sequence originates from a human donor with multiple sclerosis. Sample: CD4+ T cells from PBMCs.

CDR3 residues: CASGLVKLEVPSSEQFF. DNA for the CDR3: TGTGCTAGTGGTTTGGTAAAGTTGGAGGTCCCGTCGAGTGAGCAGTTCTTC. The V and J genes are TRBV12-5 and TRBJ2-1, with D tentatively TRBD2 (5 bases). The CDR3 totals 17 residues. CDR1 is LGHNT, CDR2 FRNRAP, per germline. The V end was cut by 0 bases, the J end by 9 bases, with 21 bases between.